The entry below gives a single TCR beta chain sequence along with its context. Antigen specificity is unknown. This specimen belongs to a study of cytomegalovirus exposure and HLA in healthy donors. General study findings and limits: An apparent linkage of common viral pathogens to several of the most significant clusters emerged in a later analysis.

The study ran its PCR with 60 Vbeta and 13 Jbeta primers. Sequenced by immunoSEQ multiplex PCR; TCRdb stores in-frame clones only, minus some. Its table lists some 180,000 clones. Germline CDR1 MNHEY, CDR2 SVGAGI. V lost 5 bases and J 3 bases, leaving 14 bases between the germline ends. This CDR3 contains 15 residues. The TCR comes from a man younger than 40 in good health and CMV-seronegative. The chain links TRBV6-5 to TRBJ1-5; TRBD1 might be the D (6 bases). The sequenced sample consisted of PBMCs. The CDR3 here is CASSTKGGPNQPQHF. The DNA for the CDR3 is TGTGCCAGCAGTACAAAGGGGGGGCCCAATCAGCCCCAGCATTTT.